These 5 T cell receptor beta chains originate from one sample sequenced in a study of cytomegalovirus exposure and HLA in healthy donors. This PCR relied on a set of 60 Vbeta primers and 13 Jbeta primers. Sequencing was performed with immunoSEQ multiplex PCR; in TCRdb, only in-frame clones are kept and a portion is missing. The sample has around 130,000 clones; approximately 86% are singletons. Sequenced input: PBMCs. The receptor source for this set is a boy younger than 18 in good health and CMV-seronegative.

This clone was found a few times. This chain connects TRBV29-1 to TRBJ1-3; 8 positions agree with TRBD1. Losses at the gene ends were 8 bases for V and 3 bases for J; bases not matched to a gene: 15. CDR1 and CDR2 (germline): SQVTM, ANQGSEA. This CDR3 is 16 amino acids long. The CDR3 DNA follows: TGCAGCTTTGGGGTGGCAGACAGGGGCGGTGGAAACACCATATATTTT. Its protein product is CSFGVADRGGGNTIYF.

The chain couples TRBV19 to TRBJ2-3; 8 nucleotides line up with TRBD1. Germline V gene data show CDR1 as LNHDA and CDR2 as SQIVND (reference sequence). J gave up 0 bases and V 7 bases, and 9 bases lay outside the gene matches. The CDR3 runs to 16 residues. In DNA form, the CDR3 reads TGTGCCAGTACAACTTCCGGGACAGGAAGCACAGATACGCAGTATTTT. Translating gives CASTTSGTGSTDTQYF. Full variable domain (rest looked up from reference TRBV19 and TRBJ2-3): DGGITQSPKYLFRKEGQNVTLSCEQNLNHDAMYWYRQDPGQGLRLIYYSQIVNDFQKGDIAEGYSVSREKKESFPLTVTSAQKNPTAFYLCASTTSGTGSTDTQYFGPGTRLTVL.

The gene calls are TRBV7-6 and TRBJ2-1; unclear D gene. This CDR3 is built from 15 residues. The V and J ends lost 1 base and 6 bases respectively, with 13 bases between them. Germline CDR1 is SGHVS and CDR2 is FNYEAQ. CDR3 nucleotide sequence: TGTGCCAGCAGCTTAGACAGCCGGTACGGCAATGAGCAGTTCTTC. It codes for CASSLDSRYGNEQFF.

The chain recombines TRBV7-2 with TRBJ2-1; 8 bases are shared with TRBD1. The V gene end was trimmed by 1 base and the J gene end by 0 bases; junction bases not matched to a gene: 2. CDR3 length: 16 residues. Germline V lookup: CDR1 SGHTA, CDR2 FQGNSA. The CDR3 nucleotides read TGTGCCAGCAGCTTAGGGGACAGGACCTCCTACAATGAGCAGTTCTTC. Its translation: CASSLGDRTSYNEQFF.

The genes are TRBV5-1 and TRBJ2-1; 7 positions agree with TRBD1. V lost 5 bases to trimming and J lost 7 bases; unmatched junction nucleotides: 9. Germline values: CDR1 SGHRS, CDR2 YFSETQ. The CDR3 is 14 residues long. This CDR3 reads CASRSEGANNEQFF. DNA of the CDR3: TGCGCCAGCAGGAGTGAGGGGGCAAATAATGAGCAGTTCTTC. Based on the CDR3 plus reference TRBV5-1 and TRBJ2-1, the full variable domain is KAGVTQTPRYLIKTRGQQVTLSCSPISGHRSVSWYQQTPGQGLQFLFEYFSETQRNKGNFPGRFSGRQFSNSRSEMNVSTLELGDSALYLCASRSEGANNEQFFGPGTRLTVL.